There are a few counts of the clone carrying this T cell receptor beta chain. Followed longitudinally, the Seattle patients had been enrolled during active infection. The entry originates in a study of blood T cell repertoires in COVID-19. Study in general: COVID-19 samples collected from the United States, Italy and Spain covered acute and convalescent phases. In each case, the material was cDNA or gDNA derived from T cells, B-cell-depleted T cells, or PBMCs.

The CDR3 has 15 residues. V shed 0 bases and J shed 8 bases, with 14 bases lying between them. Germline CDR1 and CDR2: KGHSH and LQKENI. The table came from immunoSEQ multiplex PCR; TCRdb's copy has only in-frame clones and leaves some out. The data contain about 350,000 clones, approximately 89% of them singletons. The specimen was peripheral blood. The receptor was isolated from a woman in her sixties or seventies with COVID-19, enrolled during active disease. The chain carries TRBV18 and TRBJ1-3; a weak D match, TRBD1 (5 bases). The CDR3 loop is CASSPPSQPGDTIYF. CDR3 sequence (DNA): TGTGCCAGCTCACCACCGTCCCAACCGGGGGACACCATATATTTT.